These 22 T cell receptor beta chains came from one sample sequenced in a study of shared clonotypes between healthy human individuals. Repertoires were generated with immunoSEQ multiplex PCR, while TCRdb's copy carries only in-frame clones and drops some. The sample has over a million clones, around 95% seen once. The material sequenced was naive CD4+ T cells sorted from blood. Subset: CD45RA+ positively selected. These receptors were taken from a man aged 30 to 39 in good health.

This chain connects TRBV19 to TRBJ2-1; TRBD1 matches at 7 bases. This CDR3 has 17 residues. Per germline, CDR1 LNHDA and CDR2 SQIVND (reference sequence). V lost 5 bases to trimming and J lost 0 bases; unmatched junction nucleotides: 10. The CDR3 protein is CASSPRPTGSSYNEQFF. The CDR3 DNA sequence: TGTGCCAGTAGTCCTCGACCGACAGGGAGCTCCTACAATGAGCAGTTCTTC.

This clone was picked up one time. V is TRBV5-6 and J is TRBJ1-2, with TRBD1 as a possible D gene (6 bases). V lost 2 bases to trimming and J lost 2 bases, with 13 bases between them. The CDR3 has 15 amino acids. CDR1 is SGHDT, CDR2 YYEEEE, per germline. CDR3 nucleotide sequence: TGTGCCAGCAGCTTCAAGGACAGACTGAACTATGGCTACACCTTC. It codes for CASSFKDRLNYGYTF.

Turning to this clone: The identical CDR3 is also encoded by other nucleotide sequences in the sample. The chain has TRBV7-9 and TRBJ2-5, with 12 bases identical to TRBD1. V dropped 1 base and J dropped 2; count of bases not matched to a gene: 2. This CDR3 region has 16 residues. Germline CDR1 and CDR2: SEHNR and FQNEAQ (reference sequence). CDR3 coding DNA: TGTGCCAGCAGCTTAGGGGACAGGGGGCGGCAAGAGACCCAGTACTTC. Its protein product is CASSLGDRGRQETQYF.

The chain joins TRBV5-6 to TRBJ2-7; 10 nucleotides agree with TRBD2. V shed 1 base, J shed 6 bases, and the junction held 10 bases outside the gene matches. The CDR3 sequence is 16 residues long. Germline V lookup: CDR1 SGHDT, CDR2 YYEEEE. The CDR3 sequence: CASSLRVASGRREQYF. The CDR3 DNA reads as TGTGCCAGCAGCTTGAGGGTGGCTAGCGGGAGACGCGAGCAGTACTTC.

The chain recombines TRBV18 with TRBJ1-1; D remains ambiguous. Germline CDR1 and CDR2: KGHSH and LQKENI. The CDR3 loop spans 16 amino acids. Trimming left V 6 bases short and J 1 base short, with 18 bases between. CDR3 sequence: CASSIIGTVWNTEAFF. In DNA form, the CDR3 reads TGTGCCAGCTCCATTATTGGCACAGTATGGAACACTGAAGCTTTCTTT.

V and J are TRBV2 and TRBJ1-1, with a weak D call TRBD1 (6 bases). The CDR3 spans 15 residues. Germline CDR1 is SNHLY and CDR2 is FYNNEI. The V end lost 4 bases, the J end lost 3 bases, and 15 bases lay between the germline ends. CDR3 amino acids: CASSALGGEYTEAFF. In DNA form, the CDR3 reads TGTGCCAGCAGTGCTCTCGGGGGCGAGTACACTGAAGCTTTCTTT. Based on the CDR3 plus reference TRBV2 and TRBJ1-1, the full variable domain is EPEVTQTPSHQVTQMGQEVILRCVPISNHLYFYWYRQILGQKVEFLVSFYNNEISEKSEIFDDQFSVERPDGSNFTLKIRSTKLEDSAMYFCASSALGGEYTEAFFGQGTRLTVV.

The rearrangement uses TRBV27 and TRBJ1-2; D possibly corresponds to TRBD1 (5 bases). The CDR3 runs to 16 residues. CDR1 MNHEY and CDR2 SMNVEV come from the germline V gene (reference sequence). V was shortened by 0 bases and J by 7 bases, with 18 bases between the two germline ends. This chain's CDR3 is CASSLSWDRSRGGYTF. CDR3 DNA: TGTGCCAGCAGTTTATCCTGGGACCGCTCACGGGGTGGCTACACCTTC.

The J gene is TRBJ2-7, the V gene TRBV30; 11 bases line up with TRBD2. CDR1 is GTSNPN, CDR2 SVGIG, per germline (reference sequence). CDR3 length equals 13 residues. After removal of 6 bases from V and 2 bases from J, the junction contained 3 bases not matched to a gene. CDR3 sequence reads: CACLAGGPYEQYF. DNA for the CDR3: TGTGCCTGTTTAGCGGGAGGGCCCTACGAGCAGTACTTC.

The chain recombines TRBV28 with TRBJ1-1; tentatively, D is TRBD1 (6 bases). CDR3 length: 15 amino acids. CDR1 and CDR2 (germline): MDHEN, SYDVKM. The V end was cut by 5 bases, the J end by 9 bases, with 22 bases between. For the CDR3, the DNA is TGTGCCAGCAGTCTTACGGTGGGGGGCGGAGGGCAAGCTTTCTTT. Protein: CASSLTVGGGGQAFF.

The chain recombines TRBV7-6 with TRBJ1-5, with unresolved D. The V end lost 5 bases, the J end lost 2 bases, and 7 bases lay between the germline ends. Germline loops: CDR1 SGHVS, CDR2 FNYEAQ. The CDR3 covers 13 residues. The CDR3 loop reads CASSPRGNQPQHF. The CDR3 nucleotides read TGTGCCAGCAGCCCGCGAGGCAATCAGCCCCAGCATTTT.

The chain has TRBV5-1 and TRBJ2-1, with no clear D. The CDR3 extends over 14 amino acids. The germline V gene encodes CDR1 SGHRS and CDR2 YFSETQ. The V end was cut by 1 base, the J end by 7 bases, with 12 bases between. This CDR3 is CASSLPLGLNEQFF. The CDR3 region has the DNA TGCGCCAGCAGCTTGCCTCTAGGGTTAAATGAGCAGTTCTTC. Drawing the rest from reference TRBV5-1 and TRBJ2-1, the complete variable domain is KAGVTQTPRYLIKTRGQQVTLSCSPISGHRSVSWYQQTPGQGLQFLFEYFSETQRNKGNFPGRFSGRQFSNSRSEMNVSTLELGDSALYLCASSLPLGLNEQFFGPGTRLTVL.

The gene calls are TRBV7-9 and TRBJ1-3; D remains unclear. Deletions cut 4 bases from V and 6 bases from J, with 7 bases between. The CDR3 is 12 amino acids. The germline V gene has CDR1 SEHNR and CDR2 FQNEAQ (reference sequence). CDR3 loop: CASSSTVNTIYF. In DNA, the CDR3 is TGTGCCAGCAGCTCAACAGTAAACACCATATATTTT. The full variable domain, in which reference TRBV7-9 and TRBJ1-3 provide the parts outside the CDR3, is DTGVSQNPRHKITKRGQNVTFRCDPISEHNRLYWYRQTLGQGPEFLTYFQNEAQLEKSRLLSDRFSAERPKGSFSTLEIQRTEQGDSAMYLCASSSTVNTIYFGEGSWLTVV.

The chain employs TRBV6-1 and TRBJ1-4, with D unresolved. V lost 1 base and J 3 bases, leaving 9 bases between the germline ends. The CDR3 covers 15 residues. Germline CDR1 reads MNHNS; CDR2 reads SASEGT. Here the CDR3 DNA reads TGTGCCAGCAGTGAAGTTGGGTTGGCTAATGAAAAACTGTTTTTT. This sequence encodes CASSEVGLANEKLFF.

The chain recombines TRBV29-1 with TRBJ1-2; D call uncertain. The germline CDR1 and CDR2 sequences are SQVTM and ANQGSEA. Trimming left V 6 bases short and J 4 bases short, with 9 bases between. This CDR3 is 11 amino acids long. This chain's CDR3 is CSVQESYGYTF. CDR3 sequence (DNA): TGCAGCGTCCAGGAGAGCTATGGCTACACCTTC.

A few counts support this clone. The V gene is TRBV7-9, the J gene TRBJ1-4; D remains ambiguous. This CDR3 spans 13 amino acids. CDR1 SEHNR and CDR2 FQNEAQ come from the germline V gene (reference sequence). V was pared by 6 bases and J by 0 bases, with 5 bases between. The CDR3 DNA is TGTGCCAGCAGGAGGGCAACTAATGAAAAACTGTTTTTT. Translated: CASRRATNEKLFF.

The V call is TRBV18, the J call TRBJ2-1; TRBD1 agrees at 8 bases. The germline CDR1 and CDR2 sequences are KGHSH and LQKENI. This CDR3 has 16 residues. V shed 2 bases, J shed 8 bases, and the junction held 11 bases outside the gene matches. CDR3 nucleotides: TGTGCCAGCTCACCAACCAGCCTGGACAGGGTCCATGAGCAGTTCTTC. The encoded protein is CASSPTSLDRVHEQFF.

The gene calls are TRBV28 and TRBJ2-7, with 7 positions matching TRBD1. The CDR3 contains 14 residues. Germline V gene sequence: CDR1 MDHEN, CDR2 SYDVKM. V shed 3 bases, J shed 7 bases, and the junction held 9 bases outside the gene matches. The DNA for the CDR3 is TGTGCCAGCAGTTTTGATAGGGGGCGCTGGGAGCAGTACTTC. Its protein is CASSFDRGRWEQYF.

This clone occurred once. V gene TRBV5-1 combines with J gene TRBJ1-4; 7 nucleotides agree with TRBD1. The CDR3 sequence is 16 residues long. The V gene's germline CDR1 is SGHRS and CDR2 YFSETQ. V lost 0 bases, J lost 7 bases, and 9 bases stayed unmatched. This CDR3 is CASSLGQGSFGEKLFF. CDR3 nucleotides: TGCGCCAGCAGCTTGGGACAGGGAAGTTTCGGTGAAAAACTGTTTTTT. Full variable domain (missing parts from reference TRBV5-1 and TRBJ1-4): KAGVTQTPRYLIKTRGQQVTLSCSPISGHRSVSWYQQTPGQGLQFLFEYFSETQRNKGNFPGRFSGRQFSNSRSEMNVSTLELGDSALYLCASSLGQGSFGEKLFFGSGTQLSVL.

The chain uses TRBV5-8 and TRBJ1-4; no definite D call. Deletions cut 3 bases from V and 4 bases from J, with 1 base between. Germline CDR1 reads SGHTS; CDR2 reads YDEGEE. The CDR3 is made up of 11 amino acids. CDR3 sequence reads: CASSYNEKLFF. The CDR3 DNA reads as TGTGCCAGCAGCTATAATGAAAAACTGTTTTTT.

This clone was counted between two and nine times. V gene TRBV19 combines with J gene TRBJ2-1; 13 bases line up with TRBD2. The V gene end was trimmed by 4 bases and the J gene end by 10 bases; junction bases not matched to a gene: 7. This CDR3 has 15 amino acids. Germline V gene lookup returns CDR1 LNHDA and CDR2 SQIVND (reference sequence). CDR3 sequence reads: CASSTQGTSGVEQFF. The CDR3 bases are TGTGCCAGTAGTACTCAGGGGACTAGCGGGGTCGAGCAGTTCTTC.

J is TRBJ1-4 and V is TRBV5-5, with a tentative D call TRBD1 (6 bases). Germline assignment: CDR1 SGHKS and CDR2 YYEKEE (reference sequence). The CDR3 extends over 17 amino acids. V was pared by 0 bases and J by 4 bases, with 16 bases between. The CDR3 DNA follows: TGTGCCAGCAGCTTGGTCCCCCCCAGGGGAGGTAATGAAAAACTGTTTTTT. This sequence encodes CASSLVPPRGGNEKLFF.

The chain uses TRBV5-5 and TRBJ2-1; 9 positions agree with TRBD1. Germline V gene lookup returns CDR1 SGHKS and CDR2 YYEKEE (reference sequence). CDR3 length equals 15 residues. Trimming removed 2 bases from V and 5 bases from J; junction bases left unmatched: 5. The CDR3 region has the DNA TGTGCCAGCAGCTTAATCGGACAGGGGAACAATGAGCAGTTCTTC. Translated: CASSLIGQGNNEQFF.